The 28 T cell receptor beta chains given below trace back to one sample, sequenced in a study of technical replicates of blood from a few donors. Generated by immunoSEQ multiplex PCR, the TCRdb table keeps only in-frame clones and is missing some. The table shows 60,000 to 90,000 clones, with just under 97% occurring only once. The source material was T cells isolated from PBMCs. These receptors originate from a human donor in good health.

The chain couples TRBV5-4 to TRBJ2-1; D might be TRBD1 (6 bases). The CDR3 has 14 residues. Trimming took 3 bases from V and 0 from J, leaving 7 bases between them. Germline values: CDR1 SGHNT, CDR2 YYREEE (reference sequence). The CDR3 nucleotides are TGTGCCAGCAGCTGGGACAACTCCTACAATGAGCAGTTCTTC. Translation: CASSWDNSYNEQFF.

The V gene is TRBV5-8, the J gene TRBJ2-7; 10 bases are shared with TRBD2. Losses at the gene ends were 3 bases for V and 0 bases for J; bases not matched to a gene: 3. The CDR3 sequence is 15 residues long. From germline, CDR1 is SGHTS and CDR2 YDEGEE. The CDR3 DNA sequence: TGTGCCAGCAGCTACGGGACTAGCGCCTCCTACGAGCAGTACTTC. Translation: CASSYGTSASYEQYF.

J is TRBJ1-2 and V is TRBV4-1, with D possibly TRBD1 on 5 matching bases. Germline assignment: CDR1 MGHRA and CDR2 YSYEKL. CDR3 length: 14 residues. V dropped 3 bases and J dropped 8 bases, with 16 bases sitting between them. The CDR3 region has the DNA TGCGCCAGCAGCCATAAAGCAGGGCGTGAGGGCTACACCTTC. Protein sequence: CASSHKAGREGYTF.

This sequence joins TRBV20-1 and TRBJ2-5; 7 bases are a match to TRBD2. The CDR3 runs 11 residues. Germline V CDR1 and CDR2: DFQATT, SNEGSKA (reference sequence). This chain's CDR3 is CKLAEQETQYF. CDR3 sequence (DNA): TGCAAGCTAGCGGAACAAGAGACCCAGTACTTC.

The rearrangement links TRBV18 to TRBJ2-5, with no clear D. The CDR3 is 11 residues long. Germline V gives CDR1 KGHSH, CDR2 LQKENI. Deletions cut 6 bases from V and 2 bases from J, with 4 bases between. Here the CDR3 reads CASSPQETQYF. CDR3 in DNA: TGTGCCAGCTCTCCTCAAGAGACCCAGTACTTC.

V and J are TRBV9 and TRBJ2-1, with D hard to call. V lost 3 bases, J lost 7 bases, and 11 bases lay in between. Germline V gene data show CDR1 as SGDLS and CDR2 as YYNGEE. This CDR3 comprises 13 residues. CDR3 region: CASSGVASNEQFF. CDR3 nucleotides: TGTGCCAGCAGCGGGGTAGCTTCTAATGAGCAGTTCTTC.

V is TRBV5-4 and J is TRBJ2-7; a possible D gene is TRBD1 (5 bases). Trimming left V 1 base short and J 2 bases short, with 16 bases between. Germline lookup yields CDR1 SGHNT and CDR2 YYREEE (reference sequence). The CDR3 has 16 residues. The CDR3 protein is CASSLNGQGPTYEQYF. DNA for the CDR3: TGTGCCAGCAGCTTGAACGGGCAGGGCCCCACCTACGAGCAGTACTTC.

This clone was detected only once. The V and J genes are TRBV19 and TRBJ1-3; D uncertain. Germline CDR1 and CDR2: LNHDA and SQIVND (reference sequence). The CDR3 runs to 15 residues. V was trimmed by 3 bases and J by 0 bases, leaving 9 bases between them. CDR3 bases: TGTGCCAGTAGTATTACGGAGAACTCTGGAAACACCATATATTTT. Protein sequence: CASSITENSGNTIYF.

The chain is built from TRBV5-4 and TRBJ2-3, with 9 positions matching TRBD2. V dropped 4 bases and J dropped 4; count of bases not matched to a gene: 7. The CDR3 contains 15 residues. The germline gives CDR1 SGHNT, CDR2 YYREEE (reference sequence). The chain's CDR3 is CASSLKREAADTQYF. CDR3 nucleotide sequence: TGTGCCAGCAGCCTCAAGCGGGAGGCGGCAGATACGCAGTATTTT.

The CDR3 DNA is TGTGCCAGCAGCTTAGGGGGGCAGGGGCGTCAGACCCAGTACTTC. It yields the protein CASSLGGQGRQTQYF. The chain joins TRBV7-2 to TRBJ2-5, with D tentatively TRBD1 (6 bases). Trimming took 1 base from V and 6 from J, leaving 15 bases between them. Germline values: CDR1 SGHTA, CDR2 FQGNSA. The CDR3 length is 15 residues.

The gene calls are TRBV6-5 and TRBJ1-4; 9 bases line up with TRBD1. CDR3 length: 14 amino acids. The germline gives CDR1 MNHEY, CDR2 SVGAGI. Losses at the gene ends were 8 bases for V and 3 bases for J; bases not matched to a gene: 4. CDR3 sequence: CASGGTGPNEKLFF. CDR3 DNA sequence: TGTGCCAGCGGGGGGACAGGGCCTAATGAAAAACTGTTTTTT.

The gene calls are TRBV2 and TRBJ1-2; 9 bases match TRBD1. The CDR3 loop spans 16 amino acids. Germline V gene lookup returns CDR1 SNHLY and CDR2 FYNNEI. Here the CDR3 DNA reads TGTGCAGCGACCGGGACAGGGTCATGGAAGGGTTTCGGCTACACCTTC. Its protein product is CAATGTGSWKGFGYTF.

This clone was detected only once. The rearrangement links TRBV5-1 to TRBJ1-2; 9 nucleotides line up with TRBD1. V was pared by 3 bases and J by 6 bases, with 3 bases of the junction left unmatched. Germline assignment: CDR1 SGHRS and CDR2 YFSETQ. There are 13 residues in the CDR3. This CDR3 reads CASSSRTGDGYTF. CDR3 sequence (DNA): TGCGCCAGCAGCTCCAGGACAGGGGATGGCTACACCTTC.

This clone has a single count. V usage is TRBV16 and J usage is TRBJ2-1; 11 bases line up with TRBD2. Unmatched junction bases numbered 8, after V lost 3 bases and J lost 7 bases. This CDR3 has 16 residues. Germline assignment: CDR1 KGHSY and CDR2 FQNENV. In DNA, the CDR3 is TGTGCCAGCAGCCATGAACTAGCGGGAGTCGGGAATGAGCAGTTCTTC. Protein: CASSHELAGVGNEQFF.

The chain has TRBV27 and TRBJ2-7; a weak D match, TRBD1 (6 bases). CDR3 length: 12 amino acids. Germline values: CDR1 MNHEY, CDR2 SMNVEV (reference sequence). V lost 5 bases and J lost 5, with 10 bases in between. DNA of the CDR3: TGTGCCAGCAGTCTACAGGGAGACGAGCAGTACTTC. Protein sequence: CASSLQGDEQYF.

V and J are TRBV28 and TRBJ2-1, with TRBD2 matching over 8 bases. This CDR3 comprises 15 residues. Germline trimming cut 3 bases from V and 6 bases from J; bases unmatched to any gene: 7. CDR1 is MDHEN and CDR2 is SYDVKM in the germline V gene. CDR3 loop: CASSFSSGSVNEQFF. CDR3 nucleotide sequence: TGTGCCAGCAGTTTTTCGAGCGGGAGTGTCAATGAGCAGTTCTTC.

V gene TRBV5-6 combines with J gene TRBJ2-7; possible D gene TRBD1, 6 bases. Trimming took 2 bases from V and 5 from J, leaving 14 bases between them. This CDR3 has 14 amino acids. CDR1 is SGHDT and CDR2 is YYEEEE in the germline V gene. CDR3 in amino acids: CASSLMGGGNEQYF. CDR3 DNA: TGTGCCAGCAGCTTAATGGGTGGGGGCAACGAGCAGTACTTC.

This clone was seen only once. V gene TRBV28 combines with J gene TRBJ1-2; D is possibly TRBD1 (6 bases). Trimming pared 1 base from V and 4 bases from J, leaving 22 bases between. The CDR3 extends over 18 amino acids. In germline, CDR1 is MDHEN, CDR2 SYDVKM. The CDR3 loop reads CASSLLSAGVESVYGYTF. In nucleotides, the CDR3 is TGTGCCAGCAGTTTATTGTCGGCAGGGGTGGAGTCCGTCTATGGCTACACCTTC.

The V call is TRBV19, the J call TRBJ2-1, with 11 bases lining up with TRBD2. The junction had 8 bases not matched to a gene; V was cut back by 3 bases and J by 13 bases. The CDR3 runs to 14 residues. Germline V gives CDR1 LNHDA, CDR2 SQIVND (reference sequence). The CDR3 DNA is TGTGCCAGTAGTATTTTAGCGGGAGGGCCGAGACAGTTCTTC. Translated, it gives CASSILAGGPRQFF.

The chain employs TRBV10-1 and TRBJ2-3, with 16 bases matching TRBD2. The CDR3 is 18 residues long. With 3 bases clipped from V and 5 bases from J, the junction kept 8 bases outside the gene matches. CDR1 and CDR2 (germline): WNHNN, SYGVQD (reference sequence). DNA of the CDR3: TGCGCCAGCAGTGATCCCGGGACTAGCGGGAGGGCCGGAGATACGCAGTATTTT. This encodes CASSDPGTSGRAGDTQYF.

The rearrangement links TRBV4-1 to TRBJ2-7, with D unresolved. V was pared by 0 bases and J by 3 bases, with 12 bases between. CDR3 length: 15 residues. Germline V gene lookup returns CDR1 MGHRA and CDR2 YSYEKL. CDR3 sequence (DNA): TGCGCCAGCAGCCAAGATCCGTTGTCCTACTACGAGCAGTACTTC. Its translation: CASSQDPLSYYEQYF.

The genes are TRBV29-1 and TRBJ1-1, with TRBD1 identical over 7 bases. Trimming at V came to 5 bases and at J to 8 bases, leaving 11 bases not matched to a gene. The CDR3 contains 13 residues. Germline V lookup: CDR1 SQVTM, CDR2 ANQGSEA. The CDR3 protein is CSVRGPADGEAFF. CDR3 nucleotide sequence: TGCAGCGTTAGGGGGCCGGCGGATGGGGAAGCTTTCTTT.

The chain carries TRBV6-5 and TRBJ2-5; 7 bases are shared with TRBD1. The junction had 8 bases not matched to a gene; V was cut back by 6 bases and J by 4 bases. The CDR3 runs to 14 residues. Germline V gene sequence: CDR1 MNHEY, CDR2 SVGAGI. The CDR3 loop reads CASRGDRAAETQYF. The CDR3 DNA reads TGTGCCAGCAGGGGAGACAGGGCGGCAGAGACCCAGTACTTC.

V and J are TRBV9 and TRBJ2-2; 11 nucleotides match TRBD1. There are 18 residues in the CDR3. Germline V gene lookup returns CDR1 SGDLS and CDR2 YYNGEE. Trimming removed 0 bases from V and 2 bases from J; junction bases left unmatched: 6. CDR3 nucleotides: TGTGCCAGCAGCGTAGATGGGACAGGGGGAATAAACACCGGGGAGCTGTTTTTT. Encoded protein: CASSVDGTGGINTGELFF. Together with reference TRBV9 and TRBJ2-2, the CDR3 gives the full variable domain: DSGVTQTPKHLITATGQRVTLRCSPRSGDLSVYWYQQSLDQGLQFLIQYYNGEERAKGNILERFSAQQFPDLHSELNLSSLELGDSALYFCASSVDGTGGINTGELFFGEGSRLTVL.

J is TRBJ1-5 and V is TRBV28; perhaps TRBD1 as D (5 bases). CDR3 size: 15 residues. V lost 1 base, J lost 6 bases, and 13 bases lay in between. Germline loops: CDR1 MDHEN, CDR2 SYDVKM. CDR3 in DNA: TGTGCCAGCAGTTTATCGCCAGGGTTGGGTCAGCCCCAGCATTTT. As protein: CASSLSPGLGQPQHF.

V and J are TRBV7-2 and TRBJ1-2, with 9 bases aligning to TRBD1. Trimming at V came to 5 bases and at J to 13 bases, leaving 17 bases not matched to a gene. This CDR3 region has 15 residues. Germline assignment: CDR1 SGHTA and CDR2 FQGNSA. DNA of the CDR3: TGTGCCAGCAGCCCTTGGGACAGGGTGGCCCTTTCTGGCACCTTC. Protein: CASSPWDRVALSGTF. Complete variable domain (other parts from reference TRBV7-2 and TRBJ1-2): GAGVSQSPSNKVTEKGKDVELRCDPISGHTALYWYRQSLGQGLEFLIYFQGNSAPDKSGLPSDRFSAERTGGSVSTLTIQRTQQEDSAVYLCASSPWDRVALSGTFGSGTRLTVV.

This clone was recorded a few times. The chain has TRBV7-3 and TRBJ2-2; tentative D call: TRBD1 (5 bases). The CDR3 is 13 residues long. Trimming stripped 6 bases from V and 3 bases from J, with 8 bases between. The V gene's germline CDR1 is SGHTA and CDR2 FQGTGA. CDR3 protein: CASSRQHTGELFF. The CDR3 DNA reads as TGTGCCAGCAGTCGACAGCACACCGGGGAGCTGTTTTTT.

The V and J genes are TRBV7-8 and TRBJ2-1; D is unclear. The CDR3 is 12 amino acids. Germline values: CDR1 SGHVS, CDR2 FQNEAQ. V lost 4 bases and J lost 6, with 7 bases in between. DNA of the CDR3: TGTGCCAGCAGCTCACTTCCCAATGAGCAGTTCTTC. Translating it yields CASSSLPNEQFF.